The next 17 T cell receptor beta chains were all read from a single sample in a study of early T cells in non-severe SARS-CoV-2 infection. MiXCR, applied by TCRdb to the 5' RACE reads, yields one record per CDR3 protein. The sample shows 70,000 or so distinct CDR3 sequences, approximately 12% of them seen only once. Input material: whole blood. The receptors were gathered from an adult who was a healthcare worker with PCR-confirmed SARS-CoV-2 infection or an uninfected control (not recorded which).

This clonotype appeared many times. The CDR3 here is CASSPLGAYGYTF. CDR3 nucleotides: TGTGCCAGCAGTCCCCTGGGGGCCTATGGCTACACCTTC. The chain links TRBV28 to TRBJ1-2; D may be TRBD1 (6 bases). V was trimmed by 5 bases and J by 4 bases, leaving 11 bases between them. Germline CDR1 reads MDHEN; CDR2 reads SYDVKM. The CDR3 is 13 amino acids.

There are many counts of this clonotype. The chain links TRBV12-3 or TRBV12-4 to TRBJ2-5; D call uncertain. V shed 6 bases and J shed 2 bases, with 7 bases lying between them. The CDR3 spans 12 residues. The CDR3 spells CASSHLQETQYF. The CDR3 DNA is TGTGCCAGCAGCCATCTACAAGAGACCCAGTACTTC.

In its sample, this clonotype was seen many times. The chain links TRBV7-2 to TRBJ2-3, with 12 bases matching TRBD2. The CDR3 runs to 16 residues. Germline CDR1 is SGHTA and CDR2 is FQGNSA. V dropped 4 bases and J dropped 2; count of bases not matched to a gene: 4. CDR3 nucleotides: TGTGCCAGCAGCTCTAGCGGGGGGGCCTACACAGATACGCAGTATTTT. This codes for CASSSSGGAYTDTQYF.

This clonotype was detected a few times. A much larger clone is a single base away; this may be a read error. The chain has TRBV5-6 and TRBJ1-1; maybe TRBD1 (5 bases). Trimming took 4 bases from V and 1 from J, leaving 8 bases between them. Germline CDR1 SGHDT, CDR2 YYEEEE. There are 13 residues in the CDR3. CDR3 nucleotides: TGTGCCAGCAGCGCCGACAGGAACACTGAAGCTTTCTTT. Protein sequence: CASSADRNTEAFF.

This clonotype was seen ten or more times. The chain couples TRBV5-1 to TRBJ1-5; D possibly corresponds to TRBD1 (5 bases). Germline CDR1 reads SGHRS; CDR2 reads YFSETQ. The CDR3 is made up of 15 amino acids. V lost 0 bases, J lost 7 bases, and 14 bases lay in between. CDR3 coding DNA: TGCGCCAGCAGCTTGGGGTGGGGGAGTTACCAGCCCCAGCATTTT. Protein sequence: CASSLGWGSYQPQHF.

The chain couples TRBV29-1 to TRBJ2-2; possible D gene TRBD2, 5 bases. This CDR3 is built from 16 residues. The V gene's germline CDR1 is SQVTM and CDR2 ANQGSEA. V lost 6 bases, J lost 1 base, and 18 bases lay in between. CDR3 in amino acids: CSVVGALDENTGELFF. CDR3 DNA: TGCAGCGTGGTGGGAGCTCTGGACGAGAACACCGGGGAGCTGTTTTTT.

Ten or more counts support this clonotype. The chain employs TRBV2 and TRBJ2-5; no clear D gene. Germline assignment: CDR1 SNHLY and CDR2 FYNNEI. V lost 3 bases, J lost 1 base, and 6 bases lay in between. The CDR3 length is 13 residues. The CDR3 bases are TGTGCCAGCAGTGAGAACAGCCAAGAGACCCAGTACTTC. It is translated as CASSENSQETQYF.

This clonotype was picked up many times. The chain carries TRBV2 and TRBJ2-2; 8 positions agree with TRBD1. The CDR3 is made up of 16 amino acids. The V and J ends lost 7 bases and 1 base, in that order; junction bases with no gene match: 8. Germline loops: CDR1 SNHLY, CDR2 FYNNEI. The CDR3 is CASTPADRENTGELFF. As DNA, the CDR3 is TGTGCCAGCACCCCAGCGGACAGGGAGAACACCGGGGAGCTGTTTTTT.

By sample fraction, this clonotype is medium-sized. The J gene is TRBJ2-5, the V gene TRBV12-3 or TRBV12-4; 12 nucleotides agree with TRBD2. Trimming at V came to 3 bases and at J to 0 bases, leaving 5 bases not matched to a gene. The CDR3 runs to 17 residues. The CDR3 DNA is TGTGCCAGCAGTTTCACTAGCGGGGGGACCAACCAAGAGACCCAGTACTTC. It yields the protein CASSFTSGGTNQETQYF.

This clonotype was observed at least ten times. The rearrangement joins TRBV28 to TRBJ2-1; TRBD2 agrees at 16 bases. The length of the CDR3 is 18 residues. Looked up from germline, CDR1 is MDHEN and CDR2 is SYDVKM. The trim removed 1 base at V and 6 bases at J, leaving 6 bases unmatched. This chain's CDR3 is CASSLFGTSGRESNEQFF. Written as DNA, the CDR3 is TGTGCCAGCAGTTTATTCGGGACTAGCGGGAGGGAAAGCAATGAGCAGTTCTTC.

This clonotype has ten or more counts. The rearrangement links TRBV28 to TRBJ1-1; no definite D call. V lost 4 bases to trimming and J lost 5 bases, with 8 bases between them. This CDR3 has 12 residues. Germline V gene lookup returns CDR1 MDHEN and CDR2 SYDVKM. The CDR3 reads CASSSSRTEAFF. The CDR3 nucleotides read TGTGCCAGCAGTTCCAGTCGGACTGAAGCTTTCTTT.

The table lists this clonotype with many counts. The chain is built from TRBV4-2 and TRBJ1-4; no clear D gene. There are 15 residues in the CDR3. V lost 0 bases, J lost 4 bases, and 9 bases lay in between. Germline V gene data show CDR1 as LGHNA and CDR2 as YNFKEQ. CDR3 region: CASSQEGGFNEKLFF. CDR3 in DNA: TGTGCCAGCAGCCAAGAAGGAGGATTTAATGAAAAACTGTTTTTT.

This clonotype occurred many times. The chain combines TRBV6-5 with TRBJ1-3, with D tentatively TRBD1 (5 bases). V dropped 0 bases and J dropped 0 bases, with 12 bases sitting between them. The CDR3 has 17 amino acids. From germline, CDR1 is MNHEY and CDR2 SVGAGI. The CDR3 nucleotides are TGTGCCAGCAGTTACTCCGGGGGTCGATCCTCTGGAAACACCATATATTTT. It is translated as CASSYSGGRSSGNTIYF.

Many counts were recorded for this clonotype. This chain uses TRBV28 with TRBJ2-7; maybe TRBD2 (5 bases). This CDR3 is 13 amino acids long. Trimming removed 5 bases at V and 4 bases at J, with 12 bases between. CDR1 and CDR2 (germline): MDHEN, SYDVKM. The CDR3 loop is CASSRAPGYEQYF. Written as DNA, the CDR3 is TGTGCCAGCAGTAGGGCGCCGGGGTACGAGCAGTACTTC.

This clonotype was detected many times. The chain links TRBV12-5 to TRBJ2-7; TRBD1 matches 8 bases. The CDR3 covers 15 residues. Per the germline V gene, CDR1 is LGHNT and CDR2 is FRNRAP. V was clipped by 1 base and J by 4 bases; unmatched bases: 6. This CDR3 reads CASGLAGTGDYEQYF. The CDR3 nucleotides read TGTGCTAGTGGTTTGGCCGGGACAGGCGATTACGAGCAGTACTTC.

The chain joins TRBV28 to TRBJ2-7; D perhaps matches TRBD2 (6 bases). The CDR3 runs 14 residues. The V end was cut by 5 bases, the J end by 0 bases, with 11 bases between. CDR1 and CDR2 from the germline V gene are MDHEN and SYDVKM. The CDR3 DNA follows: TGTGCCAGCAGTCCCGGGACTCCCTCCTACGAGCAGTACTTC. Its protein is CASSPGTPSYEQYF.

The genes are TRBV28 and TRBJ2-3; D is possibly TRBD2 (5 bases). CDR1 is MDHEN and CDR2 is SYDVKM in the germline V gene. The CDR3 runs to 15 residues. Trimming removed 2 bases at V and 6 bases at J, with 15 bases between. The CDR3 protein is CASSLPLRVGDTQYF. CDR3 nucleotide sequence: TGTGCCAGCAGTTTACCTCTGCGGGTTGGGGATACGCAGTATTTT. The complete variable domain, with remaining parts taken from reference TRBV28 and TRBJ2-3, reads DVKVTQSSRYLVKRTGEKVFLECVQDMDHENMFWYRQDPGLGLRLIYFSYDVKMKEKGDIPEGYSVSREKKERFSLILESASTNQTSMYLCASSLPLRVGDTQYFGPGTRLTVL.